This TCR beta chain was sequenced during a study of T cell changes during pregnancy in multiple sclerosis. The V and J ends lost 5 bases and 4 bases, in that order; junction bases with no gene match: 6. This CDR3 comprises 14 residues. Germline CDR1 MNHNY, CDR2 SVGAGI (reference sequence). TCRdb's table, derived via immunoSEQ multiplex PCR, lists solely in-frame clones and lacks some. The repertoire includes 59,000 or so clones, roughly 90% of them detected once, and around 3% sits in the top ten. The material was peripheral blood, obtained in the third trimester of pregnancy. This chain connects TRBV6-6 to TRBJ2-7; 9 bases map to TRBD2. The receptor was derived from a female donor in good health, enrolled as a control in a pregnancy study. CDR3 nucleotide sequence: TGTGCCAGCAGTCCCGGGACTAGCAGTTACGAGCAGTACTTC. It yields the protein CASSPGTSSYEQYF.